The 24 T cell receptor beta chains given below trace back to one sample, sequenced in a study of post-analysis software for immune sequencing data. The antigens these receptors bind are not known. Study conclusions and caveats: Four or five TRBV segments (TRBV5-6, TRBV5-1 and TRBV20-1 among them) occurred more frequently in patients than in controls.

cDNA libraries of TCR beta carried unique molecular identifiers. MiXCR was run by TCRdb on the PCR reads, yielding one entry per CDR3 protein. The data contain roughly 540,000 distinct CDR3 sequences, around 36% of them singletons. Sequenced material: blood. The origin of the receptors is a girl aged 2-17 years with multiple sclerosis.

In this sample, this clonotype turned up a few times. The rearrangement uses TRBV29-1 and TRBJ1-5; perhaps TRBD1 as D (5 bases). V lost 5 bases, J lost 1 base, and 12 bases lay in between. The CDR3 spans 14 residues. The V gene's germline CDR1 is SQVTM and CDR2 ANQGSEA. CDR3: CSVTGIESNQPQHF. The CDR3 nucleotides read TGCAGCGTTACAGGTATTGAGAGCAATCAGCCCCAGCATTTT.

V usage is TRBV5-6 and J usage is TRBJ1-1, with a weak D call TRBD1 (5 bases). This CDR3 region has 15 residues. The germline V and J ends were trimmed by 4 bases and 1 base, with 14 bases remaining between them. Germline CDR1 reads SGHDT; CDR2 reads YYEEEE. CDR3 region: CASSTWTGGNTEAFF. CDR3 nucleotides: TGTGCCAGCAGCACCTGGACTGGGGGGAACACTGAAGCTTTCTTT.

The chain joins TRBV29-1 to TRBJ2-7, with 8 bases matching TRBD1. The J call may not be correct, given that the DNA end is closer to TRBJ2-5. CDR1 is SQVTM and CDR2 is ANQGSEA in the germline V gene. This CDR3 is 14 amino acids long. CDR3 region: CSVEGQAGRETQYF. The CDR3, as DNA: TGCAGCGTCGAGGGACAGGCAGGGAGAGAGACCCAGTACTTC.

The chain carries TRBV7-2 and TRBJ2-5; 7 bases map to TRBD1. CDR3 length: 15 residues. V dropped 3 bases and J dropped 2; count of bases not matched to a gene: 6. Germline CDR1 is SGHTA and CDR2 is FQGNSA. The DNA for the CDR3 is TGTGCCAGCAGCTTCCAGGGACAGACTCAAGAGACCCAGTACTTC. As protein: CASSFQGQTQETQYF.

This clonotype occurred many times. J is TRBJ2-5 and V is TRBV7-8; no reliable D call. The CDR3 is 15 residues long. Trimming shortened V by 2 bases and J by 1 base, and 11 bases separated the two germline ends. Germline V gene sequence: CDR1 SGHVS, CDR2 FQNEAQ. CDR3 in DNA: TGTGCCAGCAGCTTACCGATTGGAACCCAAGAGACCCAGTACTTC. Residues: CASSLPIGTQETQYF.

This clonotype occurred a few times. The chain recombines TRBV15 with TRBJ1-2; 9 bases agree with TRBD1. The germline V gene encodes CDR1 LNHNV and CDR2 YYDKDF (reference sequence). Trimming cost V 3 bases and J 7 bases; bases outside gene matches: 12. The CDR3 is made up of 16 amino acids. DNA for the CDR3: TGTGCCACCAGCAGTGTAGGTGGGACAGGGTTCCTTGGCTACACCTTC. Residues: CATSSVGGTGFLGYTF.

Sample share makes this clonotype medium-sized. The J gene is TRBJ2-1, the V gene TRBV20-1; unclear D gene. Trimming took off 5 bases at V and 5 bases at J, with 13 bases between the two ends. The CDR3 consists of 13 residues. Germline V gives CDR1 DFQATT, CDR2 SNEGSKA (reference sequence). CDR3 protein: CSAYSTRDNEQFF. The CDR3 DNA is TGCAGTGCTTACTCAACAAGAGACAATGAGCAGTTCTTC.

The chain combines TRBV28 with TRBJ2-6, with a possible D match to TRBD2 (5 bases). Looked up from germline, CDR1 is MDHEN and CDR2 is SYDVKM. V lost 6 bases and J 4 bases, leaving 13 bases between the germline ends. The CDR3 length is 15 residues. CDR3 region: CASSSLGVGANVLTF. CDR3 sequence (DNA): TGTGCCAGCAGCTCCCTCGGGGTCGGGGCCAACGTCCTGACTTTC.

The rearrangement joins TRBV18 to TRBJ2-7; D unclear. The end of the DNA fits TRBJ2-5 better, so the J call may be wrong. This CDR3 contains 12 residues. Germline V lookup: CDR1 KGHSH, CDR2 LQKENI. The CDR3 region is CASPRSGETQYF. CDR3 sequence (DNA): TGTGCCAGCCCACGATCCGGAGAGACCCAGTACTTC.

This clonotype turned up a few times. V usage is TRBV14 and J usage is TRBJ1-2; TRBD1 agrees at 7 bases. Germline loops: CDR1 SGHDN, CDR2 FVKESK. Losses at the gene ends were 0 bases for V and 0 bases for J; bases not matched to a gene: 13. The CDR3 is made up of 19 amino acids. The DNA for the CDR3 is TGTGCCAGCAGCCAAGACAGGGGTCTGGACAGGAAACCTAACTATGGCTACACCTTC. It yields the protein CASSQDRGLDRKPNYGYTF.

V usage is TRBV29-1 and J usage is TRBJ2-5; 9 bases are a match to TRBD1. The V segment lost 6 bases and the J segment 5 bases; nucleotides outside the gene matches: 10. There are 14 residues in the CDR3. Germline-derived CDR1 and CDR2 are SQVTM and ANQGSEA. CDR3 DNA sequence: TGCAGCGTCATGCGAACAGGGGGCGCGGAGACCCAGTACTTC. Translation gives CSVMRTGGAETQYF.

The chain links TRBV6-5 to TRBJ1-5; tentative D call: TRBD1 (5 bases). CDR3 length: 15 residues. With 4 bases removed from V and 1 base from J, the gap between germline ends came to 11 bases. Per germline, CDR1 MNHEY and CDR2 SVGAGI. CDR3 nucleotide sequence: TGTGCCAGCAGTTCGACGGGGGTGAGCAATCAGCCCCAGCATTTT. Residues: CASSSTGVSNQPQHF.

The CDR3, as DNA: TGTGCCAGCAGTTTATCGGGACAGGTCAATCAGCCCCAGCATTTT. It is translated as CASSLSGQVNQPQHF. V gene TRBV28 combines with J gene TRBJ1-5; the match to TRBD1 covers 8 bases. The CDR3 runs 15 residues. Germline CDR1 and CDR2: MDHEN and SYDVKM. The ends lost 1 base at V and 3 bases at J; junction bases unmatched: 2.

This sequence joins TRBV11-1 and TRBJ1-2, with no clear D. CDR3 length equals 12 residues. The ends were cut back, 5 bases at V and 8 bases at J, with 12 bases in the middle. Germline V lookup: CDR1 SGHAT, CDR2 FQDESV (reference sequence). The CDR3 region is CASSPPVGGYTF. CDR3 sequence (DNA): TGTGCCAGCAGCCCACCGGTGGGCGGCTACACCTTC.

The genes are TRBV14 and TRBJ2-7; the match to TRBD1 covers 10 bases. In germline, CDR1 is SGHDN, CDR2 FVKESK. V trimming: 4 bases; J trimming: 6 bases; junction bases outside the gene matches: 9. The CDR3 has 15 amino acids. The CDR3 DNA sequence: TGTGCCAGCAGCCTCCAGTGGACAGGGGGAGGCGAGCAGTACTTC. Its translation is CASSLQWTGGGEQYF.

V gene TRBV7-9 combines with J gene TRBJ2-5; a weak D match, TRBD1 (6 bases). The J call may be wrong; the DNA end is better matched by TRBJ2-7. The germline V gene encodes CDR1 SEHNR and CDR2 FQNEAQ (reference sequence). CDR3 size: 15 residues. The CDR3 DNA reads as TGTGCCAGCAGCTTTAGGGGTGGGACAATCGACGAGCAGTACTTC. Protein: CASSFRGGTIDEQYF.

This chain joins TRBV5-1 and TRBJ1-1, with 11 bases aligning to TRBD1. Germline assignment: CDR1 SGHRS and CDR2 YFSETQ. This CDR3 is built from 20 residues. The V segment lost 2 bases and the J segment 0 bases; nucleotides outside the gene matches: 15. CDR3 sequence reads: CASSLLQGTGGLSLNTEAFF. CDR3 sequence (DNA): TGCGCCAGCAGCTTACTTCAAGGGACAGGGGGTTTGAGTTTGAACACTGAAGCTTTCTTT.

V and J are TRBV2 and TRBJ2-4; a possible D gene is TRBD2 (6 bases). In germline, CDR1 is SNHLY, CDR2 FYNNEI. V lost 7 bases to trimming and J lost 0 bases, with 13 bases between them. This CDR3 has 15 residues. The CDR3 reads CASIGGGRAKNIQYF. The CDR3 DNA reads TGTGCCAGCATCGGGGGTGGGCGAGCCAAAAACATTCAGTACTTC.

The gene calls are TRBV20-1 and TRBJ2-1; D may be TRBD1 (6 bases). The CDR3 runs 15 residues. Trimming removed 1 base at V and 9 bases at J, with 19 bases between. CDR1 DFQATT and CDR2 SNEGSKA come from the germline V gene (reference sequence). In DNA, the CDR3 is TGCAGTGCTAGAGTTGATCAGGGGTGGTCGAGTGAGCAGTTCTTC. Translating it yields CSARVDQGWSSEQFF.

This clonotype has just a few counts. V usage is TRBV6-5 and J usage is TRBJ2-5; tentatively, D is TRBD2 (6 bases). The CDR3 is 13 residues long. The germline V and J ends were trimmed by 7 bases and 5 bases, with 14 bases remaining between them. The germline gives CDR1 MNHEY, CDR2 SVGAGI. In DNA, the CDR3 is TGTGCCAGCACCGCCGGGGGAGTGGAGACCCAGTACTTC. It is translated as CASTAGGVETQYF.

J is TRBJ1-6 and V is TRBV7-9; possible D gene TRBD1, 6 bases. CDR3 length: 13 residues. Looked up from germline, CDR1 is SEHNR and CDR2 is FQNEAQ (reference sequence). V was trimmed by 8 bases and J by 7 bases, leaving 12 bases between them. CDR3 bases: TGTGCCAGCGGGGGGGGGCGGAATTCACCCCTCCACTTT. Encoded protein: CASGGGRNSPLHF.

V is TRBV14 and J is TRBJ2-1, with TRBD2 identical over 7 bases. The J segment lost 8 bases and the V segment lost 2 bases, leaving 6 bases of the junction unmatched. The CDR3 loop spans 14 amino acids. Germline loops: CDR1 SGHDN, CDR2 FVKESK. This CDR3 reads CASSQPTSAHEQFF. The CDR3 nucleotides read TGTGCCAGCAGCCAACCTACTAGCGCCCATGAGCAGTTCTTC.

This clonotype was observed a handful of times. The rearrangement joins TRBV29-1 to TRBJ2-1; TRBD1 aligns across 7 bases. J gave up 0 bases and V 8 bases, and 4 bases lay outside the gene matches. Germline V gene sequence: CDR1 SQVTM, CDR2 ANQGSEA. This CDR3 region has 13 residues. Written as DNA, the CDR3 is TGCAGCTACAGGGGCCGCTCCTACAATGAGCAGTTCTTC. This codes for CSYRGRSYNEQFF.

This clonotype has just one count. The J gene is TRBJ1-1, the V gene TRBV5-1; 8 nucleotides align to TRBD1. This CDR3 has 16 residues. V trimming: 1 base; J trimming: 4 bases; junction bases outside the gene matches: 9. Germline V gene data show CDR1 as SGHRS and CDR2 as YFSETQ. CDR3 in amino acids: CASSLFQGARGTEAFF. The CDR3 DNA is TGCGCCAGCAGCTTGTTCCAGGGGGCGCGTGGCACTGAAGCTTTCTTT.